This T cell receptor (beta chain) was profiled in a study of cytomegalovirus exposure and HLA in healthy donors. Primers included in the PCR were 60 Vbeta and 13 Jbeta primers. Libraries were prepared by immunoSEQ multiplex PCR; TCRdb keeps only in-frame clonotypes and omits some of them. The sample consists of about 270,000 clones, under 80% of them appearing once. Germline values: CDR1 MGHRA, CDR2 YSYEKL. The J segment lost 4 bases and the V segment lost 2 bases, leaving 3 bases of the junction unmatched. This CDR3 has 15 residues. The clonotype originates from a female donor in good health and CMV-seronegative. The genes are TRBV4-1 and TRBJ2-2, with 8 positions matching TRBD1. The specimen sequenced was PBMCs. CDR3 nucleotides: TGCGCCAGCAGCCAAACGGGGACAGGCACCGGGGAGCTGTTTTTT. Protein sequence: CASSQTGTGTGELFF.